The text below deals with one T cell receptor beta chain. The data originate from a study of cytomegalovirus exposure and HLA in healthy donors. Background on the study: Unique TCR beta sequences numbering around 110 million came from 150 million to 200 million T cells in an earlier analysis.

60 Vbeta and 13 Jbeta primers were used in PCR. Libraries were prepared by immunoSEQ multiplex PCR; TCRdb keeps only in-frame clonotypes and omits some of them. The table records under 200,000 clones, roughly 80% of them present only once. The CDR3 covers 15 residues. Germline V gene lookup returns CDR1 MNHEY and CDR2 SMNVEV (reference sequence). The V and J ends lost 3 bases and 2 bases respectively, with 13 bases between them. Sequences were obtained from PBMCs. The sequence came from a male donor in good health and CMV-seropositive. The rearrangement joins TRBV27 to TRBJ1-1; D is undetermined. The CDR3 sequence is CASSLWAGLNTEAFF. CDR3 coding DNA: TGTGCCAGCAGTTTGTGGGCGGGTCTCAACACTGAAGCTTTCTTT.